In this sample, the clone carrying this T cell receptor beta chain turned up many times. Its matching antigen is unknown. With 10-nucleotide random UMIs, 5'RACE was used to make the cDNA. From the 5' RACE reads, TCRdb called clonotypes with MiXCR, one entry per CDR3 protein. In the table there are roughly 56,000 distinct CDR3 sequences, about 3.3% of which are singletons. This record belongs to a study of neurological immune-mediated disorders. Study observations and caveats: None of the features examined (clinical or MRI) was associated with the multiple sclerosis repertoire cluster.

PBMCs stored at -80 C, 2 million in total, were the source of the unsorted libraries. The sequenced sample consisted of PBMCs. The TCR comes from a woman aged 55-69 years with multiple sclerosis.

CDR3 DNA: TGCGCCAGCAGCCAAGTCCCGGGCTCCACAGATACGCAGTATTTT. This codes for CASSQVPGSTDTQYF. The chain carries TRBV4-1 and TRBJ2-3, with no clear D. The CDR3 is 15 residues long. V was clipped by 1 base and J by 2 bases, with 10 bases between them. Germline V gene data show CDR1 as MGHRA and CDR2 as YSYEKL.